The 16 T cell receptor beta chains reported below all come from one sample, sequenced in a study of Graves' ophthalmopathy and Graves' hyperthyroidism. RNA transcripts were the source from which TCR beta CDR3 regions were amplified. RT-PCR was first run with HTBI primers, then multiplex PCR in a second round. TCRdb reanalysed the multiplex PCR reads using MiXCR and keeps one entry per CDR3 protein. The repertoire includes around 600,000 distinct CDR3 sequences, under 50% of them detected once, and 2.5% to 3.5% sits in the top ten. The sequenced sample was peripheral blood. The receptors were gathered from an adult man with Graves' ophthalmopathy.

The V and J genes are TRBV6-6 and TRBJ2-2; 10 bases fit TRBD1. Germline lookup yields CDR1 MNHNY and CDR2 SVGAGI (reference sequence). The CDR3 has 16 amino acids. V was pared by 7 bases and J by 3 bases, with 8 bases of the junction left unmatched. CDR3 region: CASISDRGLDTGELFF. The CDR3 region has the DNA TGTGCCAGCATCAGTGACAGGGGGCTGGACACCGGGGAGCTGTTTTTT.

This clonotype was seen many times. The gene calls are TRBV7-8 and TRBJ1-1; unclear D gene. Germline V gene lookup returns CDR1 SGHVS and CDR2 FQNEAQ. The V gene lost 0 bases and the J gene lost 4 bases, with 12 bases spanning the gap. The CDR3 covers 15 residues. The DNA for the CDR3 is TGTGCCAGCAGCTTAGCTGCAGCCCTTTCCACTGAAGCTTTCTTT. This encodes CASSLAAALSTEAFF.

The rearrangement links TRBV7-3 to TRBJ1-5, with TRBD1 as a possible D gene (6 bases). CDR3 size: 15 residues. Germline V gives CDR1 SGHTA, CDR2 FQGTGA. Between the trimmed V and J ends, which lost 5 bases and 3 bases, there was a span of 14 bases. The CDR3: CASSSLQGSNQPQHF. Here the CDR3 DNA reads TGTGCCAGCAGCAGCCTACAGGGTTCCAATCAGCCCCAGCATTTT.

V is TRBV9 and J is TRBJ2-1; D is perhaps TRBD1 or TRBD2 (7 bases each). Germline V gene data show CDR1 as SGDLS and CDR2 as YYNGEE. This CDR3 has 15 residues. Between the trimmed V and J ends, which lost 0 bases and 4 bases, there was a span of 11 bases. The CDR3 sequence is CASSVGQGGYNEQFF. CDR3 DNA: TGTGCCAGCAGCGTAGGCCAGGGGGGGTACAATGAGCAGTTCTTC. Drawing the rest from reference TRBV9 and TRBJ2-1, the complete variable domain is DSGVTQTPKHLITATGQRVTLRCSPRSGDLSVYWYQQSLDQGLQFLIQYYNGEERAKGNILERFSAQQFPDLHSELNLSSLELGDSALYFCASSVGQGGYNEQFFGPGTRLTVL.

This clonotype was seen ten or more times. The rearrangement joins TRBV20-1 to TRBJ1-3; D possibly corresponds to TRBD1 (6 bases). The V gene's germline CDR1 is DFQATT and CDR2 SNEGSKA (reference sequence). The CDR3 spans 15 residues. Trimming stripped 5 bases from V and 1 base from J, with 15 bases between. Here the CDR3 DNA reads TGCAGTGCTCAGGGCGGCAGGGGTTCTGGAAACACCATATATTTT. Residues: CSAQGGRGSGNTIYF.

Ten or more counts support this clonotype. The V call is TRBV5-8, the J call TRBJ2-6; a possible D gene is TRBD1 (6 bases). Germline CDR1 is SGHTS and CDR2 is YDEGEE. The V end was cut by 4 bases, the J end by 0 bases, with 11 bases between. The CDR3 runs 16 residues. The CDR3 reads CASSPGQISGANVLTF. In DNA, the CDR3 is TGTGCCAGCAGCCCTGGACAGATCTCTGGGGCCAACGTCCTGACTTTC. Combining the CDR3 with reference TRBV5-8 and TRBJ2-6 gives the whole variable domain EAGVTQSPTHLIKTRGQQATLRCSPISGHTSVYWYQQALGLGLQFLLWYDEGEERNRGNFPPRFSGRQFPNYSSELNVNALELEDSALYLCASSPGQISGANVLTFGAGSRLTVL.

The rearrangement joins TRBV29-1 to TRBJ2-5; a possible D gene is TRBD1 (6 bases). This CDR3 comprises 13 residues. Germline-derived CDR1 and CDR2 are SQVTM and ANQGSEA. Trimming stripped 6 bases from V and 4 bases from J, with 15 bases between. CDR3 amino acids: CSVPGTRGETQYF. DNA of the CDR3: TGCAGCGTACCCGGGACCAGGGGAGAGACCCAGTACTTC.

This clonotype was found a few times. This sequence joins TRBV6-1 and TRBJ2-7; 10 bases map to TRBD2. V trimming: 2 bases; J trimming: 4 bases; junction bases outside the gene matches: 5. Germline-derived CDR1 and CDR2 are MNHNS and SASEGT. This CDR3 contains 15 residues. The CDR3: CASSEILAGVYEQYF. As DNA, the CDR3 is TGTGCCAGCAGTGAAATTCTAGCGGGAGTTTACGAGCAGTACTTC.

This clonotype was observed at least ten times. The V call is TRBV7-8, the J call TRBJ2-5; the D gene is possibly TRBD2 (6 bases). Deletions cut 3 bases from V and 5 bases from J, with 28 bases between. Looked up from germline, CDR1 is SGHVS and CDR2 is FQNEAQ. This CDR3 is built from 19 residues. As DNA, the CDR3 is TGTGCCAGCAGCTTCCCAGGAGGGTTAGGCACCTCACCAGCCGAGACCCAGTACTTC. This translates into CASSFPGGLGTSPAETQYF.

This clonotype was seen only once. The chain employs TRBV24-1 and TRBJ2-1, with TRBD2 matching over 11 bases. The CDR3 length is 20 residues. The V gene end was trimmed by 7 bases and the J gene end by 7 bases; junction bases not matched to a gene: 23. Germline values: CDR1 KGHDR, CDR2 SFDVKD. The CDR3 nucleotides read TGTGCCACCAGCACCACCAAGGGGGCCATGACTAGCGGGACAGGGAATGAGCAGTTCTTC. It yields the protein CATSTTKGAMTSGTGNEQFF.

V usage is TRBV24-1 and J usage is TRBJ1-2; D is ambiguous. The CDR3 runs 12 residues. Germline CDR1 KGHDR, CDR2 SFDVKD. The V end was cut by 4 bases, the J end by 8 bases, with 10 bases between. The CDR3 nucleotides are TGTGCCACCAGTGAACATCTCGGAGGCTACACCTTC. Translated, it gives CATSEHLGGYTF.

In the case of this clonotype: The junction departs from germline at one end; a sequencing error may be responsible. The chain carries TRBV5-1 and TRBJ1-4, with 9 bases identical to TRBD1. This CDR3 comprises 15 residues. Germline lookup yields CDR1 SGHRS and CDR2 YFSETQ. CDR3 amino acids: CASSARDRVYERLFF. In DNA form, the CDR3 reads TGCGCCAGCAGCGCACGGGACAGGGTGTATGAAAGACTGTTTTTT.

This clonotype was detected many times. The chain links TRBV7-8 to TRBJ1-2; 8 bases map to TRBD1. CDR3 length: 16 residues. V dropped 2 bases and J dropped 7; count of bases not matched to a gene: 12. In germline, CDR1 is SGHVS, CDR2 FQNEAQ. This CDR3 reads CASSLRQGAGGTGYTF. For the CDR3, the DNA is TGTGCCAGCAGCTTACGTCAGGGGGCGGGGGGCACTGGCTACACCTTC.

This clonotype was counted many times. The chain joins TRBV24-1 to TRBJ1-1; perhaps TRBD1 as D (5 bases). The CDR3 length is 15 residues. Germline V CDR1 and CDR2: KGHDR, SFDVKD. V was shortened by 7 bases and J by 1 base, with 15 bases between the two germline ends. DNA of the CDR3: TGTGCCACCAGCTCTCGGGAGGGGCCGAACACTGAAGCTTTCTTT. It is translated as CATSSREGPNTEAFF.

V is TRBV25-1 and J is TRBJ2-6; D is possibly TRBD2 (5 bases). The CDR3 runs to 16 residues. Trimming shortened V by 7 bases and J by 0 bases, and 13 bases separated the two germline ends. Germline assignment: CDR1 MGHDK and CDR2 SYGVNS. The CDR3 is CASTHGVGSGANVLTF. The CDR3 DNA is TGTGCCAGCACTCACGGGGTTGGCTCTGGGGCCAACGTCCTGACTTTC.

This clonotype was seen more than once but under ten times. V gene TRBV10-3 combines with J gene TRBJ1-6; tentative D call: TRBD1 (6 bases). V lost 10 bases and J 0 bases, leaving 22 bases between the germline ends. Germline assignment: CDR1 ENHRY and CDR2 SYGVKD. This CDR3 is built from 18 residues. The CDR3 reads CASSLYGQTSSYNSPLHF. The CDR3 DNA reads TGTGCCAGCAGCCTCTACGGACAGACGAGCTCCTATAATTCACCCCTCCACTTT.